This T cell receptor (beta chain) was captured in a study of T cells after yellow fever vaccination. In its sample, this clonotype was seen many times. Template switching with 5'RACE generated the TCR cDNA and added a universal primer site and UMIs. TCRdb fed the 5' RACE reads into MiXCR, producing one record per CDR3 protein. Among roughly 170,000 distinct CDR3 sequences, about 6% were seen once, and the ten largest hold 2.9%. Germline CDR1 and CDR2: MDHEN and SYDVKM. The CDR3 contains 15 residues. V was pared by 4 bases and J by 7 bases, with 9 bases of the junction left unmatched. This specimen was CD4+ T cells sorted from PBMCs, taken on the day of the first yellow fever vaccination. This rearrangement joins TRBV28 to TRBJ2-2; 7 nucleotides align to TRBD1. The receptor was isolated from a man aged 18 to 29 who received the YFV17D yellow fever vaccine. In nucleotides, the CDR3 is TGTGCCAGCAGTTCATCGGACAGGAAGGGCGGGGAGCTGTTTTTT. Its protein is CASSSSDRKGGELFF.